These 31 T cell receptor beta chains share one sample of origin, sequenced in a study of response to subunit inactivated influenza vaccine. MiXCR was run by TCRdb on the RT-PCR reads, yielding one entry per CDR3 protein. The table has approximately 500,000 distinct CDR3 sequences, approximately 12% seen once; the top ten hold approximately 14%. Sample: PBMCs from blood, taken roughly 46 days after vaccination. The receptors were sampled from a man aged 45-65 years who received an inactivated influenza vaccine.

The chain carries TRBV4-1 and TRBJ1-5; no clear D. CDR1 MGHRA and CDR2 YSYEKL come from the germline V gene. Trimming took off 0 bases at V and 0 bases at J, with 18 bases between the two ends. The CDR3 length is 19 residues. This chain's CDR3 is CASSQEDGFGFNSNQPQHF. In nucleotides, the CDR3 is TGCGCCAGCAGCCAAGAAGATGGGTTCGGGTTTAATAGCAATCAGCCCCAGCATTTT.

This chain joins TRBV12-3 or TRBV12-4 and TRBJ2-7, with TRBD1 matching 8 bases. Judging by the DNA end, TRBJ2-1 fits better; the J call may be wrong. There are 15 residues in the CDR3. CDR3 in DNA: TGTGCCAGCAGTTCCGGCCGGACAGGGTTGACCGAGCAGTTCTTC. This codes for CASSSGRTGLTEQFF.

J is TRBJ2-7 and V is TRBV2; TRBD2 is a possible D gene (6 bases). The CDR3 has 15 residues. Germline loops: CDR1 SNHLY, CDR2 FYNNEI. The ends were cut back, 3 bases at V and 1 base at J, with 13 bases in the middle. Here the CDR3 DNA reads TGTGCCAGCAGTGACGTCTGGGCGGGGTCCTACGAGCAGTACTTC. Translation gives CASSDVWAGSYEQYF. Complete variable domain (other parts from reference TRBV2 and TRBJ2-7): EPEVTQTPSHQVTQMGQEVILRCVPISNHLYFYWYRQILGQKVEFLVSFYNNEISEKSEIFDDQFSVERPDGSNFTLKIRSTKLEDSAMYFCASSDVWAGSYEQYFGPGTRLTVT.

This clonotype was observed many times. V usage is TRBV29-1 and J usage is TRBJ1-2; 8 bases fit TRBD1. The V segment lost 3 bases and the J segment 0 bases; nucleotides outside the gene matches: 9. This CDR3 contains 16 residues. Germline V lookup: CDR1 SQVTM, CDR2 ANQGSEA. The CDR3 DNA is TGCAGCGTTGATGGGTGGACAGGGAGATCTAACTATGGCTACACCTTC. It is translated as CSVDGWTGRSNYGYTF.

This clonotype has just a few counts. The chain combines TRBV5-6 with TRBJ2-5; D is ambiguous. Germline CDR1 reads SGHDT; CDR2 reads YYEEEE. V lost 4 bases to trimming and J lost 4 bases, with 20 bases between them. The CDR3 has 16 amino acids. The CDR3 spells CASSAGLGAYGETQYF. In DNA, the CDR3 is TGTGCCAGCAGCGCAGGCCTAGGAGCTTATGGAGAGACCCAGTACTTC.

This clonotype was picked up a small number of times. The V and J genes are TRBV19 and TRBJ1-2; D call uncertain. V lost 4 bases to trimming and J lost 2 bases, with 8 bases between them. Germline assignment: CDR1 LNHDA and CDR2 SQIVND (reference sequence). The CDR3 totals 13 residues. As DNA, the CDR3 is TGTGCCAGTAGTACCGGAGGGAACTATGGCTACACCTTC. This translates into CASSTGGNYGYTF. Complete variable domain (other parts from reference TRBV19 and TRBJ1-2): DGGITQSPKYLFRKEGQNVTLSCEQNLNHDAMYWYRQDPGQGLRLIYYSQIVNDFQKGDIAEGYSVSREKKESFPLTVTSAQKNPTAFYLCASSTGGNYGYTFGSGTRLTVV.

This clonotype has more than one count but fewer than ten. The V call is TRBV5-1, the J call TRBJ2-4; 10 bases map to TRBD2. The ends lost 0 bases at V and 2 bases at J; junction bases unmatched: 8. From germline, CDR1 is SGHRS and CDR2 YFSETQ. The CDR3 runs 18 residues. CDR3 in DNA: TGCGCCAGCAGCTTGGAGGCTAGCGGGAGTGGAACCAAAAACATTCAGTACTTC. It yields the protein CASSLEASGSGTKNIQYF.

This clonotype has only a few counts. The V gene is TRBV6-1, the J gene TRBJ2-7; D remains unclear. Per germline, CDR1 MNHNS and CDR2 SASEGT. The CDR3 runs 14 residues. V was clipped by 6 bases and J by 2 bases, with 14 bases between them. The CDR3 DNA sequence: TGTGCCAGCAGCCCTGTGAGTGGACCCTACGAGCAGTACTTC. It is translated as CASSPVSGPYEQYF.

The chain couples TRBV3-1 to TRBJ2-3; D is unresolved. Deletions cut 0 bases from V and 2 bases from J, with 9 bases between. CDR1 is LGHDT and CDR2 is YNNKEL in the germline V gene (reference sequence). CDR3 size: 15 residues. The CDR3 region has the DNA TGTGCCAGCAGCCAAGAACGGATTTCCACAGATACGCAGTATTTT. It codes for CASSQERISTDTQYF.

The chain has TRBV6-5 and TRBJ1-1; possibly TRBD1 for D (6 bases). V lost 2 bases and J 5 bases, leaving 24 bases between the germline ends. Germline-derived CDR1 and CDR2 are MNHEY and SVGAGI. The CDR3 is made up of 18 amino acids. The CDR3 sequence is CASSYRDTRLRGLTEAFF. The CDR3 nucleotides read TGTGCCAGCAGTTACCGGGACACCCGATTAAGAGGATTGACTGAAGCTTTCTTT.

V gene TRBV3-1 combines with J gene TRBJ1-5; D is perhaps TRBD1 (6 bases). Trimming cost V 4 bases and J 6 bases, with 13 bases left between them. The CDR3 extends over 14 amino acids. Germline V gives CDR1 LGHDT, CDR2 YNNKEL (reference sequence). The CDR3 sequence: CASSRGGGAQPQHF. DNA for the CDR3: TGTGCCAGCAGCCGAGGGGGGGGAGCTCAGCCCCAGCATTTT.

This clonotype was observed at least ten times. The DNA for the CDR3 is TGTGCCAGCAGTCCAACAGGGGGCGCGGTCTATGGCTACACCTTC. Translating it yields CASSPTGGAVYGYTF. The J gene is TRBJ1-2, the V gene TRBV12-3 or TRBV12-4, with 9 nucleotides matching TRBD1. CDR3 length: 15 residues. The junction had 8 bases not matched to a gene; V was cut back by 5 bases and J by 4 bases.

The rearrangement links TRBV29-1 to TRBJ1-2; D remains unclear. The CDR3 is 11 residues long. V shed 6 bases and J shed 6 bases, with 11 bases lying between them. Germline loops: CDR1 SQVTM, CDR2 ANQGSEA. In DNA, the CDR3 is TGCAGCGTCCTCACCGGGGATGGCTACACCTTC. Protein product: CSVLTGDGYTF.

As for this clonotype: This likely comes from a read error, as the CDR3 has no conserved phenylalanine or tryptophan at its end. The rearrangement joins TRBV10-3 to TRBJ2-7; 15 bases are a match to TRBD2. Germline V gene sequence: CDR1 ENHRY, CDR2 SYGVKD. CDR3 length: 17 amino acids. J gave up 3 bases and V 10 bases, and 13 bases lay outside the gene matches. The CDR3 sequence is CATKRGLAGGGVYEQYC. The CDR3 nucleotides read TGTGCCACCAAGCGGGGACTAGCGGGGGGTGGCGTCTACGAGCAGTACTGC.

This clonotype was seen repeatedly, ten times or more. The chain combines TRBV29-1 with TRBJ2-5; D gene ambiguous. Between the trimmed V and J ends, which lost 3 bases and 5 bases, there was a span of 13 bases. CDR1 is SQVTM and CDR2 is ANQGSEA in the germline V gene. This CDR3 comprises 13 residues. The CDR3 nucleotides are TGCAGCGTTGAGGGCGGCTTCGGGGAGACCCAGTACTTC. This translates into CSVEGGFGETQYF.

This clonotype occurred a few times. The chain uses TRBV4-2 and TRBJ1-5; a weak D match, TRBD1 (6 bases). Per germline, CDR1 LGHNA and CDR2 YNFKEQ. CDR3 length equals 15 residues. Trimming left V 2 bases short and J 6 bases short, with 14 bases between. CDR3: CASSQNRVESQPQHF. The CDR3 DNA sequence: TGTGCCAGCAGCCAAAACAGGGTGGAGAGTCAGCCCCAGCATTTT.

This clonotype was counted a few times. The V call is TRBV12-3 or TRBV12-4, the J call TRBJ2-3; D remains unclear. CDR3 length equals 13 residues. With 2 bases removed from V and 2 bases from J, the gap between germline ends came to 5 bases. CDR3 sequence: CASSLYLTDTQYF. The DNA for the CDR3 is TGTGCCAGCAGTTTATATCTCACAGATACGCAGTATTTT.

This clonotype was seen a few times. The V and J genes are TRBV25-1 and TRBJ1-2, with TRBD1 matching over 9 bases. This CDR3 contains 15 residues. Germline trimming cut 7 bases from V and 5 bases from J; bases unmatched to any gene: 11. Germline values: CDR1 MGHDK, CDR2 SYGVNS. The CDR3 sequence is CASNDHTGGAYGYTF. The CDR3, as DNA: TGTGCCAGCAATGACCATACAGGGGGCGCTTATGGCTACACCTTC.

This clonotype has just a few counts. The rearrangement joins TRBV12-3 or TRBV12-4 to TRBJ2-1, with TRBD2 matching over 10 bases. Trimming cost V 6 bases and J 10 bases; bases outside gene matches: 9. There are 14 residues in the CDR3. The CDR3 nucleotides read TGTGCCAGCAGAGCGGGGGGGATTCTCAGGGAGCAGTTCTTC. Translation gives CASRAGGILREQFF.

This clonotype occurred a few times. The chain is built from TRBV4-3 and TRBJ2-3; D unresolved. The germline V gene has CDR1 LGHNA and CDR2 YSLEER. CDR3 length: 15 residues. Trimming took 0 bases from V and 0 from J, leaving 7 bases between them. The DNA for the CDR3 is TGCGCCAGCAGCCAAGATCTCGCGAGCACAGATACGCAGTATTTT. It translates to CASSQDLASTDTQYF.

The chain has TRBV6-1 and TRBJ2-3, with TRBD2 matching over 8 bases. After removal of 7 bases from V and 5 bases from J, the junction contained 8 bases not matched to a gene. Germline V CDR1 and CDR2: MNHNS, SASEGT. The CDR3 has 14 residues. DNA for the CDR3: TGTGCCAGCATGTCAGCGGGGGTGGGAGATACGCAGTATTTT. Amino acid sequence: CASMSAGVGDTQYF.

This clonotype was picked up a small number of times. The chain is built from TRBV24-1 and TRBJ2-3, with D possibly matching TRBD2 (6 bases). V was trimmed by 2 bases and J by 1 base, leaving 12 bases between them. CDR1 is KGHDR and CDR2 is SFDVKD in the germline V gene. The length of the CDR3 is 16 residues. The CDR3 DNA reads TGTGCCACCAGTGATTCCGGGACTCGTCGCACAGATACGCAGTATTTT. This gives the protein CATSDSGTRRTDTQYF.

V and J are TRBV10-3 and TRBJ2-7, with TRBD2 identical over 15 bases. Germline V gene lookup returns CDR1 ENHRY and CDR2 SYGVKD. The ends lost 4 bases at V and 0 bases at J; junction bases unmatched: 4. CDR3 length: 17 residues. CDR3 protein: CAISAGLAGGSSYEQYF. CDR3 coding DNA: TGTGCCATCAGTGCGGGACTAGCGGGAGGTAGCTCCTACGAGCAGTACTTC.

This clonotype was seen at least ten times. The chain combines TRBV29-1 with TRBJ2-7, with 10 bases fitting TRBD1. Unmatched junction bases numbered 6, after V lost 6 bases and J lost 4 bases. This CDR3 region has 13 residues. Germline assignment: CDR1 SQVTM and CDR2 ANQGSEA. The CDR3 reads CSVRDRGTYEQYF. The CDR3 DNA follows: TGCAGCGTCCGGGACAGGGGAACTTACGAGCAGTACTTC.

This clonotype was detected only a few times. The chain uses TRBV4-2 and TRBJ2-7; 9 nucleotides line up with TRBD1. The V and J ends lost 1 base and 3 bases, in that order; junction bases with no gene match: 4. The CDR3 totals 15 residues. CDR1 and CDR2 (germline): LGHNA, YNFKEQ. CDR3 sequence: CASSQVPGQGYEQYF. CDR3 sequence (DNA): TGTGCCAGCAGCCAAGTCCCGGGACAGGGCTACGAGCAGTACTTC.

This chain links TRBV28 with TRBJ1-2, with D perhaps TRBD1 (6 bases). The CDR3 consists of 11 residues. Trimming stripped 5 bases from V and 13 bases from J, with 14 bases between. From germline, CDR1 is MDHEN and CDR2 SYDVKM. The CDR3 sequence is CASSTNRVSTF. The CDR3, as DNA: TGTGCCAGCAGTACCAACAGGGTTAGCACCTTC.

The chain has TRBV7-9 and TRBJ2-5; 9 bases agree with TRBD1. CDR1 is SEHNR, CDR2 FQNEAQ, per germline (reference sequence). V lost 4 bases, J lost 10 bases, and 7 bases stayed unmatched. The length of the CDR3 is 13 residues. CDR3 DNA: TGTGCCAGCAGCTCAAAGCGGGGACAGGGCCAGTACTTC. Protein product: CASSSKRGQGQYF.

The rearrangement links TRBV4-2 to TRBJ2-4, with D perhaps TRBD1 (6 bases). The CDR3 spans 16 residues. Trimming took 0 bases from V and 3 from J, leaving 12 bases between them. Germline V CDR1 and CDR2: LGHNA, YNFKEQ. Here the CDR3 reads CASSQDEGVGKNIQYF. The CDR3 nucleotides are TGTGCCAGCAGCCAAGATGAGGGGGTGGGCAAAAACATTCAGTACTTC.

The CDR3 reads CASGRLAPRDTQYF. In nucleotides, the CDR3 is TGTGCCAGCGGCCGGCTAGCCCCGAGGGATACGCAGTATTTT. The rearrangement links TRBV27 to TRBJ2-3; weak D call: TRBD2 (5 bases). CDR1 is MNHEY and CDR2 is SMNVEV in the germline V gene (reference sequence). V lost 8 bases to trimming and J lost 6 bases, with 18 bases between them. There are 14 residues in the CDR3.

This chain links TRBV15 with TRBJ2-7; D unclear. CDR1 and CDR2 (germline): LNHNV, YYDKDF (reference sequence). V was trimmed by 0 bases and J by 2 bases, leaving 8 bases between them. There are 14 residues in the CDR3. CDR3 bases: TGTGCCACCAGCAGAGATTACACAGCCTACGAGCAGTACTTC. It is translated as CATSRDYTAYEQYF.

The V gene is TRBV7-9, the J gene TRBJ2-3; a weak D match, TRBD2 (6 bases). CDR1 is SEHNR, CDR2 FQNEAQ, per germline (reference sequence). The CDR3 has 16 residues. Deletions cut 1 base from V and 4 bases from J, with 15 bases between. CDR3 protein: CASSLGPSAKSDTQYF. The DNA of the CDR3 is TGTGCCAGCAGCTTAGGTCCTAGCGCAAAGTCAGATACGCAGTATTTT.